This T cell receptor beta chain was recorded in a study of T-cell reconstitution after alpha-beta-depleted transplantation in children. Germline trimming cut 5 bases from V and 10 bases from J; bases unmatched to any gene: 12. The CDR3 runs 15 residues. Germline V gene data show CDR1 as SEHNR and CDR2 as FQNEAQ (reference sequence). Unique molecular identifiers featured in how the TCRbeta library was prepared. MiXCR, run by TCRdb on the PCR reads, gives a single entry per CDR3 protein. Here the sample spans around 530,000 distinct CDR3 sequences, approximately 32% being singletons. In its sample, this clonotype was seen a few times.

The gene calls are TRBV7-9 and TRBJ2-1, with 9 bases lining up with TRBD1. The material sequenced was PBMCs from the stem cell graft donor, taken from the stem cell graft. This sequence was found in a human donor who donated a stem cell graft to a child with aplastic anemia. This CDR3 is CASSPRDRASGEQFF. The CDR3 bases are TGTGCCAGCAGCCCACGGGACAGGGCTTCGGGGGAGCAGTTCTTC.